Below, 20 T cell receptor beta chains from the same sample are listed, as sequenced in a study of human T cells and chemical hapten exposure (dated by TCRdb to about 2021). The method behind the library was RACE. TCRdb records NextSeq 500 as the sequencer. TCRdb cleaned the public reads at Q25 with fastp, built clones with MiXCR and kept in-frame beta chains. Each CDR3 protein appears once, grouped with its most common genes and DNA. The sample has 56,000 or so distinct CDR3 sequences on record, 9.5% to 10% of them singletons. The leading ten clones occupy about 9.6% of the sample. This sample's time point label indicates: pre-sensitization, week 0. According to the study, the label for this sample's treatment or condition signals: therapeutic diphenylcyclopropenone sensitization with weekly scalp DPC. Unfractionated whole blood was collected in Tempus Blood RNA tubes, and total RNA was extracted from that blood.

The source was whole blood, collected in connection with sensitization to the hapten diphenylcyclopropenone (DPC). The source is a woman aged 30 to 39 with alopecia areata. Some clones in this sample may be carry-over from other donors' samples.

The chain carries TRBV6-5 and TRBJ2-3; D call uncertain. Trimming left V 2 bases short and J 4 bases short, with 16 bases between. The germline V gene has CDR1 MNHEY and CDR2 SVGAGI. The CDR3 has 16 amino acids. In nucleotides, the CDR3 is TGTGCCAGCAGTTACATCAAACACGCTGGTGCAGATACGCAGTATTTT. Translation: CASSYIKHAGADTQYF.

The sample holds a few counts of this clonotype. The CDR3 loop is CSAIRSCSYEQYF. CDR3 in DNA: TGCAGTGCTATCAGATCGTGCTCCTACGAGCAGTACTTC. This chain joins TRBV20-1 and TRBJ2-7; D uncertain. The CDR3 is 13 residues long. Germline-derived CDR1 and CDR2 are DFQATT and SNEGSKA (reference sequence). The V end was cut by 4 bases, the J end by 0 bases, with 10 bases between.

This clonotype turned up a few times. The chain recombines TRBV6-2 or TRBV6-3 with TRBJ2-6; D uncertain. This CDR3 is 14 amino acids long. Deletions cut 7 bases from V and 0 bases from J, with 7 bases between. In germline, CDR1 is MNHEY, CDR2 SVGEGT. The CDR3 DNA sequence: TGTGCCAGCATTACTGACTCTGGGGCCAACGTCCTGACTTTC. Amino acids: CASITDSGANVLTF.

In this sample, this clonotype turned up a few times. The chain links TRBV29-1 to TRBJ2-1, with 7 nucleotides matching TRBD1. There are 15 residues in the CDR3. Germline CDR1 reads SQVTM; CDR2 reads ANQGSEA. With V trimmed by 3 bases and J by 0 bases, 5 bases remained unmatched. The CDR3 protein is CSVDRGGSSYNEQFF. The CDR3 DNA is TGCAGCGTTGATCGAGGGGGCAGCTCCTACAATGAGCAGTTCTTC.

This clonotype showed up many times. V is TRBV18 and J is TRBJ1-2, with a weak D call TRBD1 (5 bases). This CDR3 spans 15 amino acids. V lost 6 bases and J lost 7, with 21 bases in between. CDR1 is KGHSH and CDR2 is LQKENI in the germline V gene. CDR3 coding DNA: TGTGCCAGCTCTCTACAGACAGCATGGGACGGTGGCTACACCTTC. Its protein product is CASSLQTAWDGGYTF.

This chain uses TRBV11-2 with TRBJ1-1; D is uncertain. The CDR3 contains 14 residues. Germline-derived CDR1 and CDR2 are SGHAT and FQNNGV. V was pared by 1 base and J by 3 bases, with 9 bases between. CDR3 protein: CASSLVLRDTEAFF. CDR3 nucleotide sequence: TGTGCCAGCAGCTTAGTCCTCCGGGACACTGAAGCTTTCTTT.

This clonotype was seen more than once but under ten times. The chain combines TRBV3-1 with TRBJ1-5; D is undetermined. CDR1 is LGHDT and CDR2 is YNNKEL in the germline V gene (reference sequence). The V end lost 1 base, the J end lost 5 bases, and 12 bases lay between the germline ends. CDR3 length: 15 residues. CDR3 nucleotides: TGTGCCAGCAGCCAAGGTGTAACAGAGCATCAGCCCCAGCATTTT. It is translated as CASSQGVTEHQPQHF. The variable domain in full, with the rest retrieved from reference TRBV3-1 and TRBJ1-5, is DTAVSQTPKYLVTQMGNDKSIKCEQNLGHDTMYWYKQDSKKFLKIMFSYNNKELIINETVPNRFSPKSPDKAHLNLHINSLELGDSAVYFCASSQGVTEHQPQHFGDGTRLSIL.

The V call is TRBV7-8, the J call TRBJ1-1; 10 nucleotides line up with TRBD1. Germline V CDR1 and CDR2: SGHVS, FQNEAQ. This CDR3 has 16 amino acids. Trimming at V came to 2 bases and at J to 3 bases, leaving 6 bases not matched to a gene. CDR3 DNA: TGTGCCAGCAGCTTATTAGGACAGGGGGTGCACACTGAAGCTTTCTTT. This sequence encodes CASSLLGQGVHTEAFF.

CDR3 sequence reads: CASRRGKGQPQHF. The CDR3 region has the DNA TGTGCCAGCAGAAGGGGGAAAGGTCAGCCCCAGCATTTT. The V and J genes are TRBV28 and TRBJ1-5; the D gene is possibly TRBD1 (6 bases). Germline CDR1 reads MDHEN; CDR2 reads SYDVKM. This CDR3 has 13 residues. V lost 6 bases, J lost 6 bases, and 12 bases lay in between.

This clonotype came up many times. The rearrangement uses TRBV3-1 and TRBJ1-4; D is unclear. Germline V lookup: CDR1 LGHDT, CDR2 YNNKEL (reference sequence). V lost 2 bases to trimming and J lost 8 bases, with 18 bases between them. The CDR3 is made up of 16 amino acids. CDR3 loop: CASSQSPGAGREKLFF. In nucleotides, the CDR3 is TGTGCCAGCAGCCAATCCCCCGGAGCTGGAAGAGAAAAACTGTTTTTT.

Many counts were recorded for this clonotype. This chain uses TRBV7-9 with TRBJ2-7; TRBD1 matches 8 bases. The germline CDR1 and CDR2 sequences are SEHNR and FQNEAQ (reference sequence). The CDR3 is made up of 14 amino acids. V was clipped by 6 bases and J by 0 bases; unmatched bases: 4. The chain's CDR3 is CASRSTGGSYEQYF. In DNA, the CDR3 is TGTGCCAGCAGGAGTACAGGGGGCTCCTACGAGCAGTACTTC.

V is TRBV5-1 and J is TRBJ2-7; TRBD1 agrees at 7 bases. This CDR3 is 16 amino acids long. Germline values: CDR1 SGHRS, CDR2 YFSETQ. Trimming at V came to 3 bases and at J to 6 bases, leaving 15 bases not matched to a gene. Here the CDR3 reads CASSSRTGAAYSEQYF. The DNA for the CDR3 is TGCGCCAGCAGCTCTAGAACAGGGGCTGCTTACTCCGAGCAGTACTTC.

This clonotype was observed at least ten times. The gene calls are TRBV20-1 and TRBJ1-2; D is unresolved. The germline gives CDR1 DFQATT, CDR2 SNEGSKA (reference sequence). Trimming cost V 5 bases and J 3 bases, with 13 bases left between them. The CDR3 covers 13 residues. The chain's CDR3 is CSAVRGIDYGYTF. The CDR3 DNA reads TGCAGTGCTGTTCGCGGGATCGACTATGGCTACACCTTC.

This chain links TRBV12-3 or TRBV12-4 with TRBJ1-1; possibly TRBD1 for D (5 bases). The germline V and J ends were trimmed by 6 bases and 2 bases, with 16 bases remaining between them. The CDR3 consists of 15 residues. The CDR3 region is CASRQQETRNTEAFF. In DNA form, the CDR3 reads TGTGCCAGCAGACAACAGGAGACAAGAAACACTGAAGCTTTCTTT.

The chain links TRBV27 to TRBJ2-4, with D possibly being TRBD1 (6 bases). Germline CDR1 reads MNHEY; CDR2 reads SMNVEV (reference sequence). The CDR3 is 16 amino acids. Trimming removed 3 bases from V and 3 bases from J, with 15 bases in between. The CDR3 reads CASSLFGGLNKNIQYF. Here the CDR3 DNA reads TGTGCCAGCAGTTTGTTTGGGGGCTTAAACAAAAACATTCAGTACTTC.

This clonotype was observed at least ten times. The chain employs TRBV7-2 and TRBJ2-5, with 16 nucleotides matching TRBD2. The CDR3 is 15 residues long. The germline V gene encodes CDR1 SGHTA and CDR2 FQGNSA. V shed 5 bases and J 6 bases; nucleotides not matched to a gene: 3. CDR3 bases: TGTGCCAGCAGCCCGGGACTAGCGGGGGGGAAGACCCAGTACTTC. The encoded protein is CASSPGLAGGKTQYF.

CDR3 DNA: TGCGCCAGCAGAGGAGTCGGGGGCCTCCAAGAGACCCAGTACTTC. Translated: CASRGVGGLQETQYF. J is TRBJ2-5 and V is TRBV5-1, with D perhaps matching TRBD1 or TRBD2 (6 bases each). Trimming cost V 5 bases and J 1 base, with 15 bases left between them. CDR1 is SGHRS and CDR2 is YFSETQ in the germline V gene. This CDR3 has 15 residues.

The J gene is TRBJ2-3, the V gene TRBV30; D not resolved. Trimming stripped 0 bases from V and 1 base from J, with 5 bases between. CDR3 length: 13 residues. Per germline, CDR1 GTSNPN and CDR2 SVGIG (reference sequence). CDR3 in DNA: TGTGCCTGGAGTGTATGGCGCACAGATACGCAGTATTTT. The encoded protein is CAWSVWRTDTQYF. The variable domain in full, with the rest retrieved from reference TRBV30 and TRBJ2-3, is SQTIHQWPATLVQPVGSPLSLECTVEGTSNPNLYWYRQAAGRGLQLLFYSVGIGQISSEVPQNLSASRPQDRQFILSSKKLLLSDSGFYLCAWSVWRTDTQYFGPGTRLTVL.

This clonotype has only a few counts. The J gene is TRBJ2-3, the V gene TRBV5-1; D uncertain. CDR1 and CDR2 (germline): SGHRS, YFSETQ. The CDR3 length is 14 residues. The V end lost 4 bases, the J end lost 6 bases, and 15 bases lay between the germline ends. The DNA for the CDR3 is TGCGCCAGCAGCCAGCAGTTCCGTCCGGATACGCAGTATTTT. Its translation is CASSQQFRPDTQYF.

The CDR3 sequence is CAWRMPSTDTQYF. As DNA, the CDR3 is TGTGCCTGGCGGATGCCTAGCACAGATACGCAGTATTTT. This rearrangement joins TRBV30 to TRBJ2-3; D gene uncertain. V gave up 5 bases and J gave up 0 bases, with 9 bases separating them. The germline V gene encodes CDR1 GTSNPN and CDR2 SVGIG (reference sequence). The CDR3 length is 13 residues.